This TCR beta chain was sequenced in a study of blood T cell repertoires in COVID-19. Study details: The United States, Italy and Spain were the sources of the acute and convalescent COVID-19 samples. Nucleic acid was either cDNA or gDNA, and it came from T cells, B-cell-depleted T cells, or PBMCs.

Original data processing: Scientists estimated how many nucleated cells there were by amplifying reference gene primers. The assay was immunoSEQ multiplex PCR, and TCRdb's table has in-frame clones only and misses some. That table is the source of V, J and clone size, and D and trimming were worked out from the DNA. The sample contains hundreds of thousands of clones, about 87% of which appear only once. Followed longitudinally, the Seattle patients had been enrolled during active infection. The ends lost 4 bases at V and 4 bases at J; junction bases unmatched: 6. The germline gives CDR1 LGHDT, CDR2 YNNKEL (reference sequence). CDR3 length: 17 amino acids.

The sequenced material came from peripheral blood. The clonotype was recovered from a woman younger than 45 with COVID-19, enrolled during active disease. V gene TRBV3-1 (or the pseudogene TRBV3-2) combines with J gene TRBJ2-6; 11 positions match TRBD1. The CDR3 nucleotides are TGTGCCAGCAGCCGGGGGACAGGGGGTATCGGGGCCAACGTCCTGACTTTC. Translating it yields CASSRGTGGIGANVLTF.